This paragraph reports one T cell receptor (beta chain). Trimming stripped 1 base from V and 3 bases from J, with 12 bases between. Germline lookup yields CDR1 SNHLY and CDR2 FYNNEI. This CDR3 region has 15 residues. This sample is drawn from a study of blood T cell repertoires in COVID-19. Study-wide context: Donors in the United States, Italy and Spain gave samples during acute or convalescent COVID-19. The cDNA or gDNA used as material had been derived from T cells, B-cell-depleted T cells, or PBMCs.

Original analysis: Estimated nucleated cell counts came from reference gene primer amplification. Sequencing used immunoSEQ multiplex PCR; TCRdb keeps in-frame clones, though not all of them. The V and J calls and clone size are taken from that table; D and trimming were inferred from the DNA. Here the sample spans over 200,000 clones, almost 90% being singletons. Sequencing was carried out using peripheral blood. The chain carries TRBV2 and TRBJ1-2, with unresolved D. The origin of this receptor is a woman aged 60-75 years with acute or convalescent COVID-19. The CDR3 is CASSEEWRSDYGYTF. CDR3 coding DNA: TGTGCCAGCAGTGAAGAGTGGAGGTCAGACTATGGCTACACCTTC.